This TCR beta chain stems from a study of cytomegalovirus exposure and HLA in healthy donors. Study information: There were about 85 million unique TCRs (from HLA-typed donors) in an early data release.

Germline V gene lookup returns CDR1 MDHEN and CDR2 SYDVKM. The V gene lost 6 bases and the J gene lost 7 bases, with 16 bases spanning the gap. The CDR3 is 15 residues long. Study findings and constraints: In all likelihood, a cluster of highly shared sequence variants was a sequencing artifact. A later analysis reportedly identified an Asian-associated ancestry cluster as carrying fewer N-insertions than the roughly 720-donor mean.

The PCR made use of 60 Vbeta and 13 Jbeta primers. Using immunoSEQ multiplex PCR, the repertoire was profiled, and TCRdb retains in-frame clones only, with some absent. The profile shows around 110,000 clones, approximately 79% of them singletons. Regarding this clone: Its antigen is not known.

The sequence came from a young man in good health and CMV-seronegative. Sequencing was done on a sample of PBMCs. V is TRBV28 and J is TRBJ1-6; the D gene is possibly TRBD1 (6 bases). CDR3 in amino acids: CASRLRGQGNSPLHF. In DNA form, the CDR3 reads TGTGCCAGCAGGCTTAGGGGACAAGGGAATTCACCCCTCCACTTT. Based on the CDR3 plus reference TRBV28 and TRBJ1-6, the full variable domain is DVKVTQSSRYLVKRTGEKVFLECVQDMDHENMFWYRQDPGLGLRLIYFSYDVKMKEKGDIPEGYSVSREKKERFSLILESASTNQTSMYLCASRLRGQGNSPLHFGNGTRLTVT.